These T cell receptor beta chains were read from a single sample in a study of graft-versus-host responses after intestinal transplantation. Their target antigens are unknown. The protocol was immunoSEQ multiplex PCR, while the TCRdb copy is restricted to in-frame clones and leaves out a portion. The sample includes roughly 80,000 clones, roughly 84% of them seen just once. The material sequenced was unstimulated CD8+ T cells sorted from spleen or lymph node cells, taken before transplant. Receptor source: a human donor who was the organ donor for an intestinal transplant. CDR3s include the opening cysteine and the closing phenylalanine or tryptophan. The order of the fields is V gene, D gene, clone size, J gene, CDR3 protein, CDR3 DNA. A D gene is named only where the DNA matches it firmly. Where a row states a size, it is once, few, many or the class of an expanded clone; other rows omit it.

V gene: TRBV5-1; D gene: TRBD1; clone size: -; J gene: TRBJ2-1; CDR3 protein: CASSLGQGVGDEQFF; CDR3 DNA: TGCGCCAGCAGCCTCGGACAGGGGGTAGGAGATGAGCAGTTCTTC
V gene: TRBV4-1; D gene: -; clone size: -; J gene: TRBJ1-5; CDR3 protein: CASSQGPDQPQHF; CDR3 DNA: TGCGCCAGCAGCCAAGGCCCCGATCAGCCCCAGCATTTT
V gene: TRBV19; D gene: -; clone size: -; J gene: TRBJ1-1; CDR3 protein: CASSALGEAFF; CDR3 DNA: TGTGCCAGTAGTGCGCTCGGTGAAGCTTTCTTT
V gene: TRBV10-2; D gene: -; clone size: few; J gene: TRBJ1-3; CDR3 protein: CASSDVLYGDTIYF; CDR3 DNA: TGCGCCAGCAGTGATGTTTTATACGGGGACACCATATATTTT
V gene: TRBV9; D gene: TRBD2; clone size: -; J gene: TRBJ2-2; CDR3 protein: CASSVTGLAGGRAGELFF; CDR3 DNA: TGTGCCAGCAGCGTCACGGGACTAGCGGGGGGGCGCGCCGGGGAGCTGTTTTTT
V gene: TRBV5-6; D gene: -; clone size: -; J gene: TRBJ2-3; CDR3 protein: CASSLVGTTDTQYF; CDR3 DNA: TGTGCCAGCAGCTTGGTGGGCACCACAGATACGCAGTATTTT
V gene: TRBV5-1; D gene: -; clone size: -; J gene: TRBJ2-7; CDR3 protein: CASSYRGGDEQYF; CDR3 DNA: TGCGCCAGCAGCTACAGAGGTGGGGACGAGCAGTACTTC
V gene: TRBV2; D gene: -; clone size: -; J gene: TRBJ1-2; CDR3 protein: CAIPRGVLYGYTF; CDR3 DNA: TGTGCCATCCCACGAGGCGTACTCTATGGCTACACCTTC
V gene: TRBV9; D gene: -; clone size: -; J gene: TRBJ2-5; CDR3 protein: CASNAGRIPQETQYF; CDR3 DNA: TGTGCCAGCAATGCGGGGCGCATTCCCCAAGAGACCCAGTACTTC
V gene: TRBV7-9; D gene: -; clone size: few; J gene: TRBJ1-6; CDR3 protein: CASTPDGRLNSPLHF; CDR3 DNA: TGTGCCAGCACCCCTGATGGGAGGCTTAATTCACCCCTCCACTTT
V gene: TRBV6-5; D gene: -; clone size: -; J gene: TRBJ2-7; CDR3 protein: CASIGGRETSEQYF; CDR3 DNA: TGTGCCAGCATCGGCGGGCGTGAGACTAGCGAGCAGTACTTC
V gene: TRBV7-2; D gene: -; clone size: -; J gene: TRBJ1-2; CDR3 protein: CASSFPGAESSYGYTF; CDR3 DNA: TGTGCCAGCAGCTTTCCTGGCGCAGAAAGTTCCTATGGCTACACCTTC
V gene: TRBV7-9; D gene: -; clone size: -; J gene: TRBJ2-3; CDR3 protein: CASSLLIDRPTDTQYF; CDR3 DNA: TGTGCCAGCAGCTTACTAATCGACAGGCCCACAGATACGCAGTATTTT
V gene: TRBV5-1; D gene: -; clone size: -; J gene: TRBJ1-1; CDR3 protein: CASSSPGGKAFF; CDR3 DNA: TGCGCCAGCAGCTCGCCGGGAGGTAAGGCTTTCTTT
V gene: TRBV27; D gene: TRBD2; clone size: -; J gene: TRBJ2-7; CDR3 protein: CASSFSGTTYEQYF; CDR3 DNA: TGTGCCAGCAGTTTCTCCGGGACTACCTACGAGCAGTACTTC
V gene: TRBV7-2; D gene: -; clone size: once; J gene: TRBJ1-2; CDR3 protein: CASSTTPPDVYGYTF; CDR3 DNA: TGTGCCAGCAGTACCACCCCCCCGGATGTCTATGGCTACACCTTC
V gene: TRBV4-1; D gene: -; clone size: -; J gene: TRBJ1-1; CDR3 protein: CASSPTDGNTEAFF; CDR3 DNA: TGCGCCAGCAGCCCTACAGACGGGAACACTGAAGCTTTCTTT
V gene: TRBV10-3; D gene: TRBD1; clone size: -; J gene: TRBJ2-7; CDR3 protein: CAISEGTGGISYEQYF; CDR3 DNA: TGTGCCATCAGTGAAGGGACAGGGGGGATCTCCTACGAGCAGTACTTC
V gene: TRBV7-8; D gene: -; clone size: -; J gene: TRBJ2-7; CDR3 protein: CASTTSSREQYF; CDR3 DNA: TGTGCCAGCACCACCAGCAGCAGGGAGCAGTACTTC
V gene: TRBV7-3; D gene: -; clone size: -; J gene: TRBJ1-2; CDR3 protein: CASQPGYGYGYTF; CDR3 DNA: TGTGCCTCCCAGCCGGGATATGGCTATGGCTACACCTTC
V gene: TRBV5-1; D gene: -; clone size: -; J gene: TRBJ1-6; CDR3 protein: CASSLTPKTDHNSPLHF; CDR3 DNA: TGCGCCAGCAGCCTCACGCCGAAGACAGACCATAATTCACCCCTCCACTTT
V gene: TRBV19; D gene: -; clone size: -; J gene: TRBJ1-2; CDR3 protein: CASSIHGTYDYGYTF; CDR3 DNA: TGTGCCAGTAGTATACACGGGACATACGACTATGGCTACACCTTC
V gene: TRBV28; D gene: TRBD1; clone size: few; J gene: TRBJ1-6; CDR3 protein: CASSLEAGQGAVYSPLHF; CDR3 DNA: TGTGCCAGCAGTTTAGAGGCCGGACAGGGGGCGGTCTATTCACCCCTCCACTTT
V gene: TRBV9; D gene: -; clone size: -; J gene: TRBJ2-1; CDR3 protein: CASSARGGSSYNEQFF; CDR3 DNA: TGTGCCAGCAGCGCCAGAGGGGGGTCGTCCTACAATGAGCAGTTCTTC
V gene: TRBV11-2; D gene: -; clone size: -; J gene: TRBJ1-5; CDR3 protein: CASSTGSQPQHF; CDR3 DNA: TGTGCCAGCTCAACGGGATCTCAGCCCCAGCATTTT
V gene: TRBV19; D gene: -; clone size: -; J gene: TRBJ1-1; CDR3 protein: CASRFGGTEAFF; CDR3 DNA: TGTGCCAGTAGGTTCGGGGGCACTGAAGCTTTCTTT
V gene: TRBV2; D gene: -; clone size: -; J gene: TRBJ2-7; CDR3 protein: CASKGGPSYEQYF; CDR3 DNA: TGTGCCAGCAAAGGAGGACCTTCCTACGAGCAGTACTTC
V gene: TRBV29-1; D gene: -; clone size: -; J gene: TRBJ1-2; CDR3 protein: CSVESGTNYGYTF; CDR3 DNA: TGCAGCGTTGAATCGGGCACTAACTATGGCTACACCTTC
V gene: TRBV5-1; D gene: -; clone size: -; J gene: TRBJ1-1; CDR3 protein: CASSLLSVTEAFF; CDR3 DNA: TGCGCCAGCAGCCTCCTTTCGGTCACTGAAGCTTTCTTT
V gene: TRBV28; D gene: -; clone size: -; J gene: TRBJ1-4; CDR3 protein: CASSPLAGNNEKLFF; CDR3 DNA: TGTGCCAGCAGTCCCCTTGCAGGGAATAATGAAAAACTGTTTTTT
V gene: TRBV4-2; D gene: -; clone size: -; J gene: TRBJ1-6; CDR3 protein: CASSQDPPPGLNSPLHF; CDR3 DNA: TGTGCCAGCAGCCAAGATCCCCCCCCAGGCTTAAATTCACCCCTCCACTTT
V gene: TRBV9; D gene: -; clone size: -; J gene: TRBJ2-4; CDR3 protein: CASSAGGSDIQYF; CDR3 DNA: TGTGCCAGCAGCGCGGGGGGCTCGGACATTCAGTACTTC
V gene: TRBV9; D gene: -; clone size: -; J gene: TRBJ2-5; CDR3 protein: CASSGGVYRVQETQYF; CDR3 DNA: TGTGCCAGCAGCGGAGGGGTCTACAGGGTCCAAGAGACCCAGTACTTC
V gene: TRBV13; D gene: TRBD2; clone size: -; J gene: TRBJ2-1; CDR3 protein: CASSERLADYNEQFF; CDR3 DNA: TGTGCCAGCAGCGAACGACTAGCGGACTACAATGAGCAGTTCTTC
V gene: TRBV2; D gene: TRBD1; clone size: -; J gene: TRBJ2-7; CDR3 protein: CASRPGQGDYEQYF; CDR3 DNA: TGTGCCAGCAGGCCGGGACAGGGAGATTACGAGCAGTACTTC
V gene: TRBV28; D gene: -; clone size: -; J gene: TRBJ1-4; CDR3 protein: CASRMRGGRANEKLFF; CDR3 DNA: TGTGCCAGCAGGATGAGGGGGGGGCGGGCTAATGAAAAACTGTTTTTT
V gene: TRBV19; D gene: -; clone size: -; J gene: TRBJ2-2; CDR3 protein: CASRPHGTTGELFF; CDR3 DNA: TGTGCCAGTAGGCCACACGGAACTACCGGGGAGCTGTTTTTT
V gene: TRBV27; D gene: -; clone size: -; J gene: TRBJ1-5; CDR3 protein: CATTLGPNQPQHF; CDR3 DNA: TGTGCCACCACCTTGGGACCTAATCAGCCCCAGCATTTT
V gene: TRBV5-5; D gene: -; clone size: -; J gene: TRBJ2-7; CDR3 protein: CASSSTYEQYF; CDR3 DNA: TGTGCCAGCAGCTCGACCTACGAGCAGTACTTC
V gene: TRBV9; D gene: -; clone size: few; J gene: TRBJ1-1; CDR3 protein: CASSGGGGTYTEAFF; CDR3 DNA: TGTGCCAGCAGCGGGGGGGGCGGGACCTACACTGAAGCTTTCTTT
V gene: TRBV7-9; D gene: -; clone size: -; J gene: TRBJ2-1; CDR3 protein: CASSLGGSSSYNEQFF; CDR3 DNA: TGTGCCAGCAGTCTGGGGGGCAGTAGCTCCTACAATGAGCAGTTCTTC
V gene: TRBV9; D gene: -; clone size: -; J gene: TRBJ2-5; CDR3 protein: CASSGGGDLQETQYF; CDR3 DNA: TGTGCCAGCAGCGGAGGGGGGGATCTCCAAGAGACCCAGTACTTC
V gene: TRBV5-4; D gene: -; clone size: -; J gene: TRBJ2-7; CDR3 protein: CASSSGIEEQYF; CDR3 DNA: TGTGCCAGCAGTTCTGGGATCGAAGAGCAGTACTTC
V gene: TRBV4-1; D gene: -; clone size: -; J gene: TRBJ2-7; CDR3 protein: CASSHTSGAGYEQYF; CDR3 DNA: TGCGCCAGCAGCCACACCTCGGGGGCAGGGTACGAGCAGTACTTC
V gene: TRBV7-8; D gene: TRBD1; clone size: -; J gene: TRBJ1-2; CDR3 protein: CASSRSDRGHGANYGYTF; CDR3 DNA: TGTGCCAGCAGCCGATCGGACAGGGGACATGGGGCTAACTATGGCTACACCTTC
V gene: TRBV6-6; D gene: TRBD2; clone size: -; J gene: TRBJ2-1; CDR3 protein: CASSATGLAGNEQFF; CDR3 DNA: TGTGCCAGCAGTGCTACGGGACTAGCGGGCAATGAGCAGTTCTTC
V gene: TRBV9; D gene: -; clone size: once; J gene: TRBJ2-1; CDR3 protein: CASSPQPTGDYNEQFF; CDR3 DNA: TGTGCCAGCAGCCCCCAGCCAACGGGGGATTACAATGAGCAGTTCTTC
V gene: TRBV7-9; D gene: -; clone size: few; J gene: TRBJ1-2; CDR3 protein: CASSFLQGRWDYGYTF; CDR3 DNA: TGTGCCAGCAGCTTCCTACAGGGAAGATGGGACTATGGCTACACCTTC
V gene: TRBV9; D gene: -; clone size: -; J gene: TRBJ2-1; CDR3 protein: CASSPSWGEQFF; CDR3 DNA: TGTGCCAGCAGCCCAAGTTGGGGGGAGCAGTTCTTC
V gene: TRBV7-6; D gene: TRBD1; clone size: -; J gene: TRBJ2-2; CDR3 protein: CASSLSPRDRTNTGELFF; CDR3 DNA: TGTGCCAGCAGCTTATCCCCCCGGGACAGGACCAACACCGGGGAGCTGTTTTTT
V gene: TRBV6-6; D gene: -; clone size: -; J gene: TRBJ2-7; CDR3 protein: CASSLLVGPGGYEQYF; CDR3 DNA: TGTGCCAGCAGTTTGTTGGTGGGCCCCGGTGGGTACGAGCAGTACTTC
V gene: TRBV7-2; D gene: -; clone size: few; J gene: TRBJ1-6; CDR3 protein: CASTLPYSPLHF; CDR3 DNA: TGTGCCAGCACCTTACCCTATTCACCCCTCCACTTT
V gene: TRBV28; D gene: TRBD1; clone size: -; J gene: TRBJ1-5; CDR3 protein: CASSPRDRGPNQPQHF; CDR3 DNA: TGTGCCAGCAGTCCGCGGGACAGGGGGCCCAATCAGCCCCAGCATTTT
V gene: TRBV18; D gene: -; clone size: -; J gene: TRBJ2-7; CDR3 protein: CASSPPPGTTTYEQYF; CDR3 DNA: TGTGCCAGCTCACCACCCCCCGGGACGACTACCTACGAGCAGTACTTC
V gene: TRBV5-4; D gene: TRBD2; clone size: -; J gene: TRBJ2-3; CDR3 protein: CASSHLAGGADTQYF; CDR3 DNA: TGTGCCAGCAGCCATCTAGCGGGGGGTGCGGATACGCAGTATTTT
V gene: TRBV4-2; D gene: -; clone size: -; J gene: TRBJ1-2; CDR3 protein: CASSHGTGTSNYGYTF; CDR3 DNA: TGTGCCAGCAGCCACGGAACCGGGACATCGAACTATGGCTACACCTTC
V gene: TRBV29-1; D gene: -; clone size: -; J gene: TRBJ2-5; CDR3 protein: CSVEDLGGGVQETQYF; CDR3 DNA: TGCAGCGTTGAAGATCTTGGAGGGGGAGTCCAAGAGACCCAGTACTTC
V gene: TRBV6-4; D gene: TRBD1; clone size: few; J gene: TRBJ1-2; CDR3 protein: CASSATGTGLFGYTF; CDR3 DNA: TGTGCCAGCAGCGCTACCGGGACAGGGTTGTTTGGCTACACCTTC
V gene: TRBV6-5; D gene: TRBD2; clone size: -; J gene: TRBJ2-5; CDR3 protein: CASSYGLAGTSPQYF; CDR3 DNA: TGTGCCAGCAGTTACGGCCTAGCGGGTACCTCACCACAGTACTTC
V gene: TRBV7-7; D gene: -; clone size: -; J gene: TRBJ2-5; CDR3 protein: CASSPWEGRDTREETQYF; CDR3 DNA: TGTGCCAGCAGCCCCTGGGAGGGCCGGGACACTCGTGAGGAGACCCAGTACTTC